These T cell receptor beta chains were read from a single sample in a study of control samples from healthy donors and cancer patients. TCRdb's table, derived via immunoSEQ multiplex PCR, lists solely in-frame clones and lacks some. The data contain over 110,000 clones, approximately 91% of them singletons. Source material: blood. These receptors came from a woman in her 30s in good health. The CDR3 runs from the conserved cysteine through the conserved F or W. D genes are given only for firm matches. Some rows mark clone size as missing; the rest say once, few, many or name a class of expanded clone.

NA	NA	TRBV27	TRBJ1-1	CASSFVGGANTEAFF	TGTGCCAGCAGTTTTGTCGGCGGAGCGAACACTGAAGCTTTCTTT
TRBD1	NA	TRBV30	TRBJ1-1	CAWSPGQGNTEAFF	TGTGCCTGGAGCCCGGGACAGGGGAACACTGAAGCTTTCTTT
TRBD2	NA	TRBV6-5	TRBJ2-7	CASVLAGGREQYF	TGTGCCAGCGTACTAGCGGGGGGGCGGGAGCAGTACTTC
NA	NA	TRBV18	TRBJ2-7	CASSPSAYPPYEQYF	TGTGCCAGCTCACCCTCGGCGTATCCCCCCTACGAGCAGTACTTC
NA	NA	TRBV5-6	TRBJ1-2	CASSLPALQGYTF	TGTGCCAGCAGCTTGCCCGCATTGCAGGGCTACACCTTC
NA	NA	TRBV12-3/TRBV12-4	TRBJ1-2	CASSHGTNYGYTF	TGTGCCAGCAGCCACGGGACTAACTATGGCTACACCTTC
NA	NA	TRBV29-1	TRBJ1-4	CSVVSSGGEKLFF	TGCAGCGTTGTATCTAGCGGAGGTGAAAAACTGTTTTTT
NA	NA	TRBV5-6	TRBJ1-5	CASSLGRTFHQPQHF	TGTGCCAGCAGCTTGGGCCGGACATTTCATCAGCCCCAGCATTTT
TRBD1	NA	TRBV6-5	TRBJ1-5	CASSTGGTQPQHF	TGTGCCAGCAGTACAGGGGGTACTCAGCCCCAGCATTTT
NA	NA	TRBV24-1	TRBJ1-3	CATSPGDNAGNTIYF	TGTGCCACCAGCCCTGGGGACAACGCTGGAAACACCATATATTTT
NA	NA	TRBV3-1/TRBV3-2	TRBJ1-1	CASSQFLNTEAFF	TGTGCCAGCAGCCAATTCCTGAACACTGAAGCTTTCTTT
NA	NA	TRBV29-1	TRBJ1-2	CSVGWGGTNYGYTF	TGCAGCGTTGGTTGGGGCGGGACTAACTATGGCTACACCTTC
NA	once	TRBV3-1/TRBV3-2	TRBJ1-1	CASSQEVTEMNTEAFF	TGTGCCAGCAGCCAAGAAGTTACGGAGATGAACACTGAAGCTTTCTTT
TRBD2	NA	TRBV19	TRBJ2-1	CASSMEAGGPFNEQFF	TGTGCCAGTAGTATGGAAGCGGGAGGGCCTTTTAATGAGCAGTTCTTC
TRBD2	NA	TRBV11-1	TRBJ2-5	CASSLGLDLSKTQYF	TGTGCCAGCAGCCTCGGACTAGACTTATCGAAGACCCAGTACTTC
NA	NA	TRBV27	TRBJ2-5	CASSSDRAAALKTQYF	TGTGCCAGCAGTTCCGACCGGGCGGCTGCCCTGAAGACCCAGTACTTC
NA	NA	TRBV5-4	TRBJ1-1	CASSLANSGNTEAFF	TGTGCCAGCAGCTTGGCCAACTCGGGGAACACTGAAGCTTTCTTT
NA	NA	TRBV5-4	TRBJ2-7	CASSLRGREQYF	TGTGCCAGCAGCCTGCGGGGTCGCGAGCAGTACTTC
NA	NA	TRBV5-5	TRBJ1-2	CASSARIDYGYTF	TGTGCCAGCAGCGCCAGGATCGACTATGGCTACACCTTC
TRBD2	once	TRBV19	TRBJ2-1	CASSPGLAGGFNEQFF	TGTGCCAGTAGTCCAGGACTAGCGGGAGGTTTCAATGAGCAGTTCTTC
NA	NA	TRBV7-9	TRBJ2-7	CASSSDTYEQYF	TGTGCCAGCAGCTCGGACACGTACGAGCAGTACTTC
TRBD1	NA	TRBV30	TRBJ2-2	CASPGQTNTGELFF	TGTGCCTCCCCGGGACAGACGAACACCGGGGAGCTGTTTTTT
NA	few	TRBV2	TRBJ1-5	CASSGTLGSRGQPQHF	TGTGCCAGCAGTGGGACTCTAGGGTCACGCGGTCAGCCCCAGCATTTT
NA	NA	TRBV5-1	TRBJ2-1	CASFPRGGQDNEQFF	TGCGCCAGCTTCCCCCGGGGAGGTCAGGACAATGAGCAGTTCTTC
TRBD2	NA	TRBV5-1	TRBJ2-3	CASSPGTSGRLSTDTQYF	TGCGCCAGCAGCCCCGGGACTAGCGGGAGGTTAAGCACAGATACGCAGTATTTT
NA	NA	TRBV29-1	TRBJ1-1	CSVEVGQNTEAFF	TGCAGCGTTGAAGTAGGACAGAACACTGAAGCTTTCTTT
NA	NA	TRBV7-9	TRBJ1-1	CASSWGGRNTEAFF	TGTGCCAGCTCCTGGGGAGGGCGGAACACTGAAGCTTTCTTT
NA	NA	TRBV4-1	TRBJ1-1	CASSQDLKLEAFF	TGCGCCAGCAGCCAAGATCTTAAGCTTGAAGCTTTCTTT
NA	NA	TRBV25-1	TRBJ2-7	CASRPDRPPYEQYF	TGTGCCAGCAGACCAGACAGACCTCCCTACGAGCAGTACTTC
NA	NA	TRBV12-3/TRBV12-4	TRBJ2-5	CASSLGQQETQYF	TGTGCCAGCAGTCTGGGACAACAAGAGACCCAGTACTTC
NA	NA	TRBV7-9	TRBJ2-3	CASSLDPSRPTDTQYF	TGTGCCAGCAGCTTAGACCCTAGCAGACCCACAGATACGCAGTATTTT
NA	NA	TRBV29-1	TRBJ1-2	CSAPDRNSNYGYTF	TGCAGCGCCCCAGACAGAAACTCTAACTATGGCTACACCTTC
NA	few	TRBV13	TRBJ2-2	CASSHPLGTGELFF	TGTGCCAGCAGCCACCCCCTAGGTACCGGGGAGCTGTTTTTT
NA	NA	TRBV30	TRBJ1-5	CAWSGEPNQPQHF	TGTGCCTGGAGCGGGGAACCCAATCAGCCCCAGCATTTT
TRBD1	NA	TRBV28	TRBJ1-2	CASRYRGREGYTF	TGTGCCAGCAGGTACAGGGGGAGGGAAGGCTACACCTTC
NA	NA	TRBV19	TRBJ1-5	CASTGTVFNQPQHF	TGTGCCAGTACTGGGACGGTGTTCAATCAGCCCCAGCATTTT
NA	NA	TRBV5-1	TRBJ1-2	CASSSTPDRDGYTF	TGCGCCAGCAGCTCCACCCCCGACAGAGATGGCTACACCTTC